Below are 2 T cell receptor beta chains sequenced from a single sample in a study of graft-versus-host responses after intestinal transplantation. Investigators treated the graft tissue so that it released intraepithelial and lamina propria lymphocytes. The method was immunoSEQ multiplex PCR; TCRdb's version includes in-frame clones alone and lacks a portion of them. The sample consists of several thousand clones, 83% of them appearing once. The sequencing here drew on ileum tissue, taken 307 days after intestinal transplant. The source is a human patient who received an intestinal transplant, so some T cells may come from the graft donor.

This chain links TRBV27 with TRBJ1-5; D unresolved. CDR1 and CDR2 from the germline V gene are MNHEY and SMNVEV (reference sequence). The CDR3 length is 19 residues. Trimming removed 4 bases from V and 5 bases from J, with 27 bases in between. CDR3 DNA: TGTGCCAGCAGTTCCAACCTCCGGGCCCTCCATCCACGGGATCAGCCCCAGCATTTT. This translates into CASSSNLRALHPRDQPQHF.

The chain has TRBV11-3 and TRBJ2-3; maybe TRBD2 (5 bases). The CDR3 runs to 17 residues. The germline V gene has CDR1 SGHNT and CDR2 YENEEA. Trimming cost V 6 bases and J 3 bases, with 22 bases left between them. This CDR3 reads CASSFPGNTIATDTQYF. CDR3 sequence (DNA): TGTGCCAGCAGTTTCCCGGGCAATACTATAGCGACAGATACGCAGTATTTT. Variable domain in full (rest from reference TRBV11-3 and TRBJ2-3): EAGVVQSPRYKIIEKKQPVAFWCNPISGHNTLYWYLQNLGQGPELLIRYENEEAVDDSQLPKDRFSAERLKGVDSTLKIQPAELGDSAVYLCASSFPGNTIATDTQYFGPGTRLTVL.